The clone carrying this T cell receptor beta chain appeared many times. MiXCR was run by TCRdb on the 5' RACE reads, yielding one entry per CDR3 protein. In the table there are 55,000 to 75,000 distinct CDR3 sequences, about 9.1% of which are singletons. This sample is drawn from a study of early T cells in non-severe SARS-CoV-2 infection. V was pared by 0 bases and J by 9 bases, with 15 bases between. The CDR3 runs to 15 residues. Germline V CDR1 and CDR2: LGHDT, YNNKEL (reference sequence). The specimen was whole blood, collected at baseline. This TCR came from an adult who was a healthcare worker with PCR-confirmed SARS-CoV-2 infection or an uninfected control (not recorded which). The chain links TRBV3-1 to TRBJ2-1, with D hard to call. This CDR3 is CASSQDVGTASEQFF. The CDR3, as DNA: TGTGCCAGCAGCCAAGATGTGGGTACAGCAAGTGAGCAGTTCTTC.